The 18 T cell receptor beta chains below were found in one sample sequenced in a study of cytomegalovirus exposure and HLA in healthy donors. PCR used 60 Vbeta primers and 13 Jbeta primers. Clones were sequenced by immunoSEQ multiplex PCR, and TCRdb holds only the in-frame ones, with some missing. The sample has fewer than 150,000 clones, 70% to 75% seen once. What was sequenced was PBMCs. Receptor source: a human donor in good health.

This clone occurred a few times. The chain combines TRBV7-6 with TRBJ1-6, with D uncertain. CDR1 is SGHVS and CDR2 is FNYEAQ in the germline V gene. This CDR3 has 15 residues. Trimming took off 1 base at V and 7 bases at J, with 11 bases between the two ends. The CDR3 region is CASSLGTTGNSPLHF. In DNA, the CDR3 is TGTGCCAGCAGCTTAGGCACTACGGGAAATTCACCCCTCCACTTT.

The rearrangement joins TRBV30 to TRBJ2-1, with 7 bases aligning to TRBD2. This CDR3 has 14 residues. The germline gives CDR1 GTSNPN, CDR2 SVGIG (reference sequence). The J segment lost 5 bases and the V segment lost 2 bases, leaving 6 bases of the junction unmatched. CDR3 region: CAWSMSAGHNEQFF. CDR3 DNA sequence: TGTGCCTGGAGTATGTCAGCGGGACACAATGAGCAGTTCTTC.

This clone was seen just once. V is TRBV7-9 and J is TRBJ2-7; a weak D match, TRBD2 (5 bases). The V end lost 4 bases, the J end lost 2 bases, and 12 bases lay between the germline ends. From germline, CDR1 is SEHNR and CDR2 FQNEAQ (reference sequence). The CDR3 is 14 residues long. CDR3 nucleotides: TGTGCCAGCAGCTCTAACTTCGGGGCCTACGAGCAGTACTTC. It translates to CASSSNFGAYEQYF. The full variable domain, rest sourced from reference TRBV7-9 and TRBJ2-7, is DTGVSQNPRHKITKRGQNVTFRCDPISEHNRLYWYRQTLGQGPEFLTYFQNEAQLEKSRLLSDRFSAERPKGSFSTLEIQRTEQGDSAMYLCASSSNFGAYEQYFGPGTRLTVT.

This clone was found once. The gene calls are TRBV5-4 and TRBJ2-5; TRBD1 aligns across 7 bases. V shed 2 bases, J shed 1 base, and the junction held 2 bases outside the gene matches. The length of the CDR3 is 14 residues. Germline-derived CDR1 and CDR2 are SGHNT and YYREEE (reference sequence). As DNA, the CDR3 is TGTGCCAGCAGCTTACGACAGGGCCAAGAGACCCAGTACTTC. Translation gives CASSLRQGQETQYF.

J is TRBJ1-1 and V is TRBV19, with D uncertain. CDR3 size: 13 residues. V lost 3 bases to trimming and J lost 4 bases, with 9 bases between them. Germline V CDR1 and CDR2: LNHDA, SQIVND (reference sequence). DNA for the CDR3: TGTGCCAGTAGTATCTTCACGGGCACTGAAGCTTTCTTT. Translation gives CASSIFTGTEAFF.

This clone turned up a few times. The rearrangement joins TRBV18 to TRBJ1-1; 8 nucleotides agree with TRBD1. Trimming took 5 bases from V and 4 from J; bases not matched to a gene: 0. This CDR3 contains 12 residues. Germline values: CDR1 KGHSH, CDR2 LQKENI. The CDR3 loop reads CASSTGGTEAFF. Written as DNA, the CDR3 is TGTGCCAGCTCAACAGGGGGCACTGAAGCTTTCTTT. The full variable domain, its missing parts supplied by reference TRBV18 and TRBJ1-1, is NAGVMQNPRHLVRRRGQEARLRCSPMKGHSHVYWYRQLPEEGLKFMVYLQKENIIDESGMPKERFSAEFPKEGPSILRIQQVVRGDSAAYFCASSTGGTEAFFGQGTRLTVV.

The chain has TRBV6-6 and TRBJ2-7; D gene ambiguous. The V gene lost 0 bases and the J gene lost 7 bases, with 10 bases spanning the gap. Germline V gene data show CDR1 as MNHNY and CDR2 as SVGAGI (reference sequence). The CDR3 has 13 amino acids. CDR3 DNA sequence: TGTGCCAGCAGTTACTCTGCCCCCGGGGAGCAGTACTTC. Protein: CASSYSAPGEQYF.

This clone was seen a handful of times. In DNA, the CDR3 is TGTGCCAGCAGTTACGGGACAGGGAGCAATCAGCCCCAGCATTTT. It is translated as CASSYGTGSNQPQHF. The chain couples TRBV6-5 to TRBJ1-5; 9 positions agree with TRBD1. CDR1 MNHEY and CDR2 SVGAGI come from the germline V gene. The length of the CDR3 is 15 residues. Losses at the gene ends were 2 bases for V and 1 base for J; bases not matched to a gene: 0.

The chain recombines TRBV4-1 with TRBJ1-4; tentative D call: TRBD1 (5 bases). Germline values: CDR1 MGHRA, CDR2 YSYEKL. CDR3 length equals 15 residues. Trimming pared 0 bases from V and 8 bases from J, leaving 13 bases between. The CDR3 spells CASSQEGEVREKLFF. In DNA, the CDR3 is TGCGCCAGCAGCCAAGAGGGGGAGGTACGGGAAAAACTGTTTTTT.

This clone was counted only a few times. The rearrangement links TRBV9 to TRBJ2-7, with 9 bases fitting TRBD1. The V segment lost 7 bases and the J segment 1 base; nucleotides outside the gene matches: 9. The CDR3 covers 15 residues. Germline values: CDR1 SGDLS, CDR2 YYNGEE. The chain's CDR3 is CASGKGQGMSYEQYF. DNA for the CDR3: TGTGCCAGCGGGAAAGGACAGGGGATGTCCTACGAGCAGTACTTC. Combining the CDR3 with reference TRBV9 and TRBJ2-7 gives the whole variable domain DSGVTQTPKHLITATGQRVTLRCSPRSGDLSVYWYQQSLDQGLQFLIQYYNGEERAKGNILERFSAQQFPDLHSELNLSSLELGDSALYFCASGKGQGMSYEQYFGPGTRLTVT.

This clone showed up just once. CDR3 amino acids: CASSPQGGPYEQYF. The CDR3 DNA sequence: TGCGCCAGCAGCCCCCAGGGGGGACCGTACGAGCAGTACTTC. V and J are TRBV5-1 and TRBJ2-7; tentative D call: TRBD1 (7 bases). V was clipped by 4 bases and J by 4 bases, with 15 bases between them. The CDR3 runs 14 residues. Looked up from germline, CDR1 is SGHRS and CDR2 is YFSETQ. The complete variable domain, with remaining parts taken from reference TRBV5-1 and TRBJ2-7, reads KAGVTQTPRYLIKTRGQQVTLSCSPISGHRSVSWYQQTPGQGLQFLFEYFSETQRNKGNFPGRFSGRQFSNSRSEMNVSTLELGDSALYLCASSPQGGPYEQYFGPGTRLTVT.

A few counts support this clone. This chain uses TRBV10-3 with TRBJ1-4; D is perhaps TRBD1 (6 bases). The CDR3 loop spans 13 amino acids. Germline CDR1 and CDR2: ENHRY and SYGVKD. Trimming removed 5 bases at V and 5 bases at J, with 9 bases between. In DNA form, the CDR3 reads TGTGCCATCAGTACGACAGGAAATGAAAAACTGTTTTTT. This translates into CAISTTGNEKLFF.

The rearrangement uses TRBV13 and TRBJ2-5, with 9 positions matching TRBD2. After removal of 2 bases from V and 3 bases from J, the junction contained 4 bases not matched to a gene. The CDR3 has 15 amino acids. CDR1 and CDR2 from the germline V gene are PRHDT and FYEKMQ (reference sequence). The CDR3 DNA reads TGTGCCAGCAGCTTACGCGGGAGGGCCAAAGAGACCCAGTACTTC. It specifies CASSLRGRAKETQYF.

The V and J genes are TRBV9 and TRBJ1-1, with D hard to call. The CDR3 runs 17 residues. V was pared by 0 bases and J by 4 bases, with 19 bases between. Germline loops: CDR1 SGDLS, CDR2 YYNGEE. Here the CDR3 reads CASSVVGPRRDGTEAFF. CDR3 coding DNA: TGTGCCAGCAGCGTAGTAGGGCCCAGGAGGGATGGCACTGAAGCTTTCTTT.

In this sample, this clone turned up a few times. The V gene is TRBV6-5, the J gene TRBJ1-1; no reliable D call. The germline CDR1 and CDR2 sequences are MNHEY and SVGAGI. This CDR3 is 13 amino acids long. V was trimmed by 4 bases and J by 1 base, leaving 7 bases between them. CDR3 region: CASSLAGNTEAFF. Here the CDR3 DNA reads TGTGCCAGCAGTTTGGCAGGGAACACTGAAGCTTTCTTT.

Written as DNA, the CDR3 is TGCGCCAGCAGCATTTTCTTACAGGGAACTGGGGCCAACGTCCTGACTTTC. Encoded protein: CASSIFLQGTGANVLTF. The V call is TRBV5-1, the J call TRBJ2-6; possible D gene TRBD1, 6 bases. This CDR3 is built from 17 residues. Per the germline V gene, CDR1 is SGHRS and CDR2 is YFSETQ. Trimming shortened V by 4 bases and J by 2 bases, and 16 bases separated the two germline ends.

As DNA, the CDR3 is TGTGCCAGCAGTTACGGAGGGGACTCCTATGGCTACACCTTC. Protein product: CASSYGGDSYGYTF. The chain joins TRBV6-5 to TRBJ1-2, with D tentatively TRBD1 (5 bases). V lost 2 bases to trimming and J lost 4 bases, with 11 bases between them. Germline values: CDR1 MNHEY, CDR2 SVGAGI. The CDR3 has 14 residues.

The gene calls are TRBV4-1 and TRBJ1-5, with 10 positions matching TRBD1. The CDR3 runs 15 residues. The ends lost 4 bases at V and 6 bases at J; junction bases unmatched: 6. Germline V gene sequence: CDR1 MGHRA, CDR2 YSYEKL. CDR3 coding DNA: TGCGCCAGCAGCCCTAGACAGGGGGCCGGTCAGCCCCAGCATTTT. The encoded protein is CASSPRQGAGQPQHF.